This T cell receptor (beta chain) appears in the sequencing data of a study of cytomegalovirus exposure and HLA in healthy donors (dated by TCRdb to 2016 to 2017). Study-wide context: According to a later analysis, one platform produced both the 100 to 150 validation repertoires and the 700 or so repertoires of the first cohort. The study was designed to test whether signatures of past pathogen exposure could be identified by cataloging public T cell receptors. A separate validation cohort of 90 to 150 different subjects was used in addition to the approximately 700-subject first cohort. To predict cytomegalovirus infection status, the study combined high-throughput TCR immunosequencing, statistical association of individual TCRs with disease status, and machine learning. Points the paper makes about the study in general: The study gave a list of about 170 TCR beta chains associated with cytomegalovirus. All 120 or so repertoires were used to score co-occurrence in the validation cohort in a later analysis, because that analysis had no HLA typing for the cohort. A later analysis found that TCRs clustered in the first cohort also tended to co-occur in the 120 validation repertoires, with 94% of cluster scores above 0. While some public TCRs were present in many individuals, most TCR sequences turned up only very rarely across donors. The authors suggested that the approach could potentially be extended to other disease states and immunological phenotypes. The classifier was reported to diagnose cytomegalovirus status with high specificity and sensitivity in both the original and validation cohorts. In vitro tests confirmed that a few of the cytomegalovirus-associated TCR beta chains recognize cytomegalovirus antigens.

The receptor library was made with the immunoSEQ multiplex PCR assay. On the authors' methods: A statistical classification framework was built to diagnose cytomegalovirus status from the catalog of TCR beta chain sequences. TCRdb carries this immuneACCESS record with in-frame sequences only. Its versions omit some clonotypes, under half of them owing to an unresolved V gene in the studies checked, with the rest unexplained. The V and J calls and the clone size are those of that table, but D and trimming were determined from the DNA. This sample gives some 260,000 clones in total; 90% of them show up just once. The ten largest clones capture around 3.3% of the sample. Separate from the approximately 670-subject first cohort, the validation cohort of 95 to 150 subjects was the group to which the donors belonged. As for this clone: Its antigen is still unknown. Base quality data are lacking; no much larger clone is found one base away.

V drops 2 bases and J drops 5 bases, leaving 4 bases in between. The CDR3 numbers 11 residues from cysteine through phenylalanine. Only the CDR3 DNA stays, 33 bases, in frame from base 1. The germline V gene (reference sequence) yields MNHEY for CDR1 and SMNVEV for CDR2. This TCR came from a woman in her thirties in good health and CMV-seronegative. The sample was PBMCs. The sequence links TRBV27 to TRBJ2-7; no confident D gene assignment can be made. The DNA sequence is given as TGTGCCAGCAGTTTAGGGCACGAGCAGTACTTC. This sequence encodes CASSLGHEQYF.